Sequencing of this TCR beta chain was carried out in a study of CD8 T cells in ankylosing spondylitis. Study-wide points: CD8+ disease-linked clones were present at relatively low frequencies in blood. Blood of patients with ankylosing spondylitis appeared to be characterized by a TCR beta motif of about 8 highly homologous variants.

By quantitative 5'-RACE with molecular barcodes, the TCR beta libraries were made. TCRdb re-called the 5' RACE reads with MiXCR, one entry per CDR3 protein. The table lists some 400,000 distinct CDR3 sequences, around 24% of them singletons, with about 16% in the top ten. In regard to this clonotype: Its antigen remains unknown.

The germline V gene has CDR1 DFQATT and CDR2 SNEGSKA (reference sequence). There are 13 residues in the CDR3. The V segment lost 6 bases and the J segment 7 bases; nucleotides outside the gene matches: 6. This TCR came from a male donor with ankylosing spondylitis. This chain joins TRBV20-1 and TRBJ2-3, with 11 bases aligning to TRBD2. Sequenced input: blood, either unsorted or a sorted T cell fraction (not recorded which). The CDR3 sequence: CSASGTSGYTQYF. CDR3 DNA: TGCAGTGCGTCCGGGACTAGCGGATATACGCAGTATTTT.